This entry lists 25 T cell receptor beta chains sequenced from one sample in a study of regulatory T cells in long-lasting Graves disease. iRepertoire HTBI primers and Arm-PCR of CDR3 regions built TCR beta libraries. TCRdb processed the multiplex PCR reads anew with MiXCR; each CDR3 protein has one entry. Of some 340,000 distinct CDR3 sequences in the sample, around 23% are singletons; the top ten hold approximately 28%. The time point is: persistent/refractory GD, antithyroid drugs over 5 years with positive TRAb. PBMCs provided the RNA from which the TCR library was made. The sample consisted of peripheral blood mononuclear cells (PBMCs), taken when the disease was refractory, from a patient treated with antithyroid drugs. The receptors were gathered from a woman aged 40 to 49 with Graves disease.

This clonotype was counted a few times. The rearrangement joins TRBV9 to TRBJ2-7; TRBD2 agrees at 7 bases. Germline V gene lookup returns CDR1 SGDLS and CDR2 YYNGEE. With V trimmed by 1 base and J by 1 base, 5 bases remained unmatched. This CDR3 is 15 amino acids long. The CDR3 region has the DNA TGTGCCAGCAGCGTATCTAGCGGACATTCCTACGAGCAGTACTTC. This gives the protein CASSVSSGHSYEQYF.

This chain connects TRBV19 to TRBJ1-1, with TRBD1 identical over 7 bases. V lost 4 bases to trimming and J lost 10 bases; unmatched junction nucleotides: 3. The germline CDR1 and CDR2 sequences are LNHDA and SQIVND (reference sequence). This CDR3 region has 11 residues. In DNA, the CDR3 is TGTGCCAGTAGTAAGCAGGGGGGAGCTTTCTTT. Amino acids: CASSKQGGAFF. Full variable domain (missing parts from reference TRBV19 and TRBJ1-1): DGGITQSPKYLFRKEGQNVTLSCEQNLNHDAMYWYRQDPGQGLRLIYYSQIVNDFQKGDIAEGYSVSREKKESFPLTVTSAQKNPTAFYLCASSKQGGAFFGQGTRLTVV.

This clonotype was seen a few times. This chain uses TRBV5-6 with TRBJ2-5; D possibly corresponds to TRBD2 (6 bases). CDR1 SGHDT and CDR2 YYEEEE come from the germline V gene. V was cut by 0 bases and J by 5 bases, with 20 bases left in between. The CDR3 is made up of 17 amino acids. CDR3 sequence reads: CASSLASVGGIWETQYF. Written as DNA, the CDR3 is TGTGCCAGCAGCTTGGCCAGCGTGGGCGGGATTTGGGAGACCCAGTACTTC.

This clonotype was recorded many times. The CDR3 nucleotides are TGTGCCAGCATGGGCTCCTACGAGCAGTACTTC. Translation gives CASMGSYEQYF. The rearrangement links TRBV6-1 to TRBJ2-7; the D is unclear. Germline V CDR1 and CDR2: MNHNS, SASEGT. V lost 7 bases and J 0 bases, leaving 4 bases between the germline ends. This CDR3 is built from 11 residues.

The V and J genes are TRBV29-1 and TRBJ2-5; 12 bases map to TRBD2. V was clipped by 8 bases and J by 2 bases; unmatched bases: 6. Germline lookup yields CDR1 SQVTM and CDR2 ANQGSEA. The CDR3 totals 14 residues. The CDR3 loop is CSNGLAGSQETQYF. The CDR3 DNA reads as TGCAGCAACGGACTAGCGGGATCTCAAGAGACCCAGTACTTC.

This clonotype was counted between two and nine times. This sequence joins TRBV20-1 and TRBJ2-4, with D hard to call. The CDR3 consists of 17 residues. Germline-derived CDR1 and CDR2 are DFQATT and SNEGSKA (reference sequence). Trimming took 5 bases from V and 2 from J, leaving 22 bases between them. Here the CDR3 reads CSAAAQTANGPKNIQYF. Here the CDR3 DNA reads TGCAGTGCTGCGGCACAAACGGCGAATGGGCCCAAAAACATTCAGTACTTC.

This clonotype occurred many times. This chain connects TRBV27 to TRBJ2-7; perhaps D is TRBD1 or TRBD2 (5 bases each). The CDR3 extends over 13 amino acids. CDR1 is MNHEY, CDR2 SMNVEV, per germline (reference sequence). The V end lost 6 bases, the J end lost 3 bases, and 12 bases lay between the germline ends. The CDR3 spells CASSSGTSYEQYF. In nucleotides, the CDR3 is TGTGCCAGCAGCTCCGGGACGAGCTACGAGCAGTACTTC.

The V and J genes are TRBV2 and TRBJ2-1; 7 positions agree with TRBD1. Trimming at V came to 5 bases and at J to 10 bases, leaving 14 bases not matched to a gene. The CDR3 has 15 amino acids. The germline CDR1 and CDR2 sequences are SNHLY and FYNNEI. The CDR3, as DNA: TGTGCCAGCAGTTCCCCCTCAACCAACAGGGGAGAGCAGTTCTTC. Amino acid sequence: CASSSPSTNRGEQFF.

The V and J genes are TRBV14 and TRBJ2-5; D possibly corresponds to TRBD2 (5 bases). Trimming pared 4 bases from V and 4 bases from J, leaving 10 bases between. The CDR3 runs to 13 residues. CDR1 and CDR2 from the germline V gene are SGHDN and FVKESK. The CDR3 spells CASSPRTRETQYF. The CDR3 DNA follows: TGTGCCAGCAGCCCCCGGACTCGAGAGACCCAGTACTTC.

For this clonotype: At one boundary the junction diverges from the germline segment, which might be a read error. The chain is built from TRBV2 and TRBJ2-7; a weak D match, TRBD2 (6 bases). CDR3 length: 15 residues. Looked up from germline, CDR1 is SNHLY and CDR2 is FYNNEI. CDR3 coding DNA: TGCGCCACCGGAGGAGGCGGGGTGAGCTCCTACGAGCAGTACTTC. Translation gives CATGGGGVSSYEQYF.

At least ten counts were recorded for this clonotype. The chain links TRBV2 to TRBJ2-1; TRBD2 is a possible D gene (6 bases). This CDR3 spans 13 amino acids. Germline CDR1 SNHLY, CDR2 FYNNEI. Trimming removed 8 bases from V and 1 base from J, with 9 bases in between. CDR3 in amino acids: CASRGGSYNEQFF. The CDR3 DNA follows: TGTGCCAGCCGTGGGGGGTCCTACAATGAGCAGTTCTTC.

This chain links TRBV20-1 with TRBJ1-4, with D tentatively TRBD1 (6 bases). Germline CDR1 is DFQATT and CDR2 is SNEGSKA (reference sequence). The CDR3 is made up of 11 amino acids. V dropped 5 bases and J dropped 8 bases, with 9 bases sitting between them. This CDR3 is CSASQGEKLFF. CDR3 DNA: TGCAGTGCTTCGCAGGGGGAAAAACTGTTTTTT.

This clonotype was recorded many times. The CDR3 bases are TGTGCCAGCACCCCCACCGGGACCTCAGGGGTAGGCTACACCTTC. Translating it yields CASTPTGTSGVGYTF. The V and J genes are TRBV2 and TRBJ1-2; D is perhaps TRBD1 (6 bases). V shed 7 bases and J shed 8 bases, with 23 bases lying between them. This CDR3 is built from 15 residues. Germline CDR1 SNHLY, CDR2 FYNNEI.

The chain joins TRBV7-9 to TRBJ1-4, with D possibly being TRBD1 (6 bases). V was cut by 2 bases and J by 7 bases, with 14 bases left in between. CDR1 and CDR2 from the germline V gene are SEHNR and FQNEAQ (reference sequence). CDR3 length: 15 amino acids. CDR3 sequence reads: CASSLSGARGEKLFF. The CDR3 bases are TGTGCCAGCAGCTTATCAGGGGCCAGGGGTGAAAAACTGTTTTTT.

This clonotype was seen at least ten times. The rearrangement uses TRBV29-1 and TRBJ2-7, with a possible D match to TRBD2 (5 bases). The length of the CDR3 is 14 residues. V shed 1 base and J shed 6 bases, with 16 bases lying between them. Looked up from germline, CDR1 is SQVTM and CDR2 is ANQGSEA. The CDR3 loop is CSVEALATSGEQYF. DNA of the CDR3: TGCAGCGTTGAAGCATTAGCGACCTCGGGCGAGCAGTACTTC.

This chain uses TRBV6-1 with TRBJ2-1; unclear D gene. Germline CDR1 and CDR2: MNHNS and SASEGT. V was pared by 7 bases and J by 0 bases, with 13 bases between. CDR3 size: 15 residues. The CDR3 is CASTPAPSSYNEQFF. For the CDR3, the DNA is TGTGCCAGCACGCCGGCGCCGAGCTCCTACAATGAGCAGTTCTTC.

This clonotype showed up many times. The CDR3 DNA is TGTGCCAGCAGCCCCCCAGGACCGGACGAGCAGTACTTC. This sequence encodes CASSPPGPDEQYF. V and J are TRBV7-8 and TRBJ2-7; D gene uncertain. V was cut by 5 bases and J by 5 bases, with 13 bases left in between. The CDR3 runs to 13 residues. Germline assignment: CDR1 SGHVS and CDR2 FQNEAQ.

This clonotype was picked up many times. This chain links TRBV19 with TRBJ2-2; the D gene is possibly TRBD1 (6 bases). Germline lookup yields CDR1 LNHDA and CDR2 SQIVND (reference sequence). The V end lost 6 bases, the J end lost 4 bases, and 15 bases lay between the germline ends. CDR3 size: 15 residues. The CDR3 spells CASSSTGLSTGELFF. In DNA, the CDR3 is TGTGCCAGTAGCTCGACAGGACTCAGCACCGGGGAGCTGTTTTTT.

A remark on this clonotype: The junction differs from germline at one of its ends, possibly a read error. CDR3 sequence: CASSPRGYKQYF. The CDR3 bases are TGCGCCAGCAGTCCGCGGGGCTACAAGCAGTACTTC. The chain recombines TRBV10-2 with TRBJ2-7; weak D call: TRBD2 (6 bases). Germline CDR1 reads WSHSY; CDR2 reads SAAADI. This CDR3 has 12 residues.

This clonotype was picked up a small number of times. The rearrangement uses TRBV30 and TRBJ1-4; D is ambiguous. CDR1 and CDR2 from the germline V gene are GTSNPN and SVGIG (reference sequence). V was trimmed by 4 bases and J by 5 bases, leaving 8 bases between them. The CDR3 runs 12 residues. The CDR3 protein is CAWMDGNEKLFF. The CDR3 DNA is TGTGCCTGGATGGACGGGAATGAAAAACTGTTTTTT.

This clonotype occurred many times. The chain links TRBV12-3 or TRBV12-4 to TRBJ1-4; perhaps TRBD1 as D (5 bases). The CDR3 length is 15 residues. Trimming pared 3 bases from V and 4 bases from J, leaving 12 bases between. The CDR3 region has the DNA TGTGCCAGCAGTTTCGCGTCAGGGAGTAATGAAAAACTGTTTTTT. Encoded protein: CASSFASGSNEKLFF.

This clonotype came up a few times. This chain links TRBV27 with TRBJ2-1; D is uncertain. Trimming left V 2 bases short and J 5 bases short, with 13 bases between. The V gene's germline CDR1 is MNHEY and CDR2 SMNVEV (reference sequence). The CDR3 sequence is 15 residues long. The CDR3 DNA follows: TGTGCCAGCAGTTTAGTCCGGGTGCGGAACAATGAGCAGTTCTTC. Protein sequence: CASSLVRVRNNEQFF.

This sequence joins TRBV6-5 and TRBJ2-2; D not certain. The CDR3 covers 12 residues. Germline assignment: CDR1 MNHEY and CDR2 SVGAGI. Trimming took 2 bases from V and 7 from J, leaving 5 bases between them. In nucleotides, the CDR3 is TGTGCCAGCAGTTACGTGGGCGGGGAGCTGTTTTTT. It encodes CASSYVGGELFF.

This clonotype has a count of ten or more. The CDR3 sequence: CASRRQGEAFF. CDR3 coding DNA: TGTGCCAGCAGAAGACAGGGTGAAGCTTTCTTT. This chain links TRBV28 with TRBJ1-1, with 7 bases that match TRBD1. The germline V gene encodes CDR1 MDHEN and CDR2 SYDVKM. V lost 6 bases and J lost 7; bases outside the gene matches: 2. The CDR3 has 11 amino acids.

This clonotype has just a few counts. This chain joins TRBV6-5 and TRBJ2-7; the D is unclear. The V end lost 4 bases, the J end lost 3 bases, and 19 bases lay between the germline ends. This CDR3 spans 16 amino acids. Germline assignment: CDR1 MNHEY and CDR2 SVGAGI. The CDR3 here is CASSSSSGLNNYEQYF. CDR3 bases: TGTGCCAGCAGTTCATCATCGGGTCTTAACAACTACGAGCAGTACTTC.